This T cell receptor (beta chain) was observed in a study of T-cell reconstitution after alpha-beta-depleted transplantation in children. Library preparation (for TCRbeta) was performed with unique molecular identifiers. TCRdb re-derived calls from the PCR reads in MiXCR, one entry per CDR3 protein. The sample lists roughly 610,000 distinct CDR3 sequences, 8% to 11% occurring once. The V gene's germline CDR1 is LGHNA and CDR2 YNFKEQ. Trimming shortened V by 0 bases and J by 0 bases, and 9 bases separated the two germline ends. This CDR3 has 15 amino acids. The specimen was PBMCs from the stem cell graft donor, collected from the stem cell graft. The receptor comes from a human donor who donated a stem cell graft to a child with acute myeloid leukemia. The chain uses TRBV4-2 and TRBJ2-7; no reliable D call. CDR3 bases: TGTGCCAGCAGCCAAGAGCTGCAAAGCTCCTACGAGCAGTACTTC. Protein: CASSQELQSSYEQYF.